This TCR beta chain was found in a study of T cell repertoires in cytomegalovirus infection. Looking at the study overall: Signatures in public TCR beta sequences pointed to both CMV infection and matching HLA type. Overall study results and limits: HLA-C-restricted CMV clonotypes gave the most frequent clonotype in two of eight donors. CMV carriers having the relevant HLA were flagged by cumulative public TCR beta family frequency.

TCRdb re-derived calls from the reads in MiXCR, one entry per CDR3 protein. The sample lists about 260,000 distinct CDR3 sequences; roughly an eighth were seen once. This CDR3 has 12 residues. Trimming shortened V by 4 bases and J by 1 base, and 7 bases separated the two germline ends. Germline V gives CDR1 SQVTM, CDR2 ANQGSEA. This clonotype was detected only a few times. Its antigen is unidentified. The chain employs TRBV29-1 and TRBJ1-1; no reliable D call. Sequencing input: PBMCs. This receptor was identified in a human donor in good health (CMV status not recorded). Some clones in this sample may be carry-over from other donors' samples. The CDR3 protein is CSVGYSNTEAFF. The CDR3 coding sequence is TGCAGCGTTGGATATTCGAACACTGAAGCTTTCTTT.